Listed here are 18 T cell receptor beta chains from one sample, sequenced in a study of blood T cell repertoires in COVID-19. Only in-frame clones appear in the TCRdb table, and some are missing; sequencing was by immunoSEQ multiplex PCR. The sample yields hundreds of thousands of clones, approximately 90% seen once. Sequenced input: peripheral blood. The receptor source for this set is a man aged 60 to 75 with COVID-19, enrolled during active disease.

V is TRBV3-1 (or the pseudogene TRBV3-2) and J is TRBJ1-3; D remains ambiguous. Deletions cut 0 bases from V and 2 bases from J, with 11 bases between. The CDR3 totals 16 residues. CDR1 and CDR2 from the germline V gene are LGHDT and YNNKEL (reference sequence). The DNA for the CDR3 is TGTGCCAGCAGCCAAGAGAGACTTTCCACTGGAAACACCATATATTTT. It specifies CASSQERLSTGNTIYF.

This chain uses TRBV3-1 (or the pseudogene TRBV3-2) with TRBJ1-1; a possible D gene is TRBD1 (6 bases). Germline V gene lookup returns CDR1 LGHDT and CDR2 YNNKEL (reference sequence). This CDR3 has 16 amino acids. Trimming removed 2 bases from V and 1 base from J, with 14 bases in between. The CDR3 loop reads CASSQTPGARNTEAFF. CDR3 DNA: TGTGCCAGCAGCCAAACGCCAGGGGCCCGGAACACTGAAGCTTTCTTT.

This clone was counted once. This chain connects TRBV27 to TRBJ2-1; D not resolved. V lost 3 bases and J 3 bases, leaving 9 bases between the germline ends. The germline gives CDR1 MNHEY, CDR2 SMNVEV (reference sequence). The CDR3 is made up of 14 amino acids. In nucleotides, the CDR3 is TGTGCCAGCAGTTTGATGGGCAGCTACAATGAGCAGTTCTTC. Translating it yields CASSLMGSYNEQFF.

V gene TRBV7-3 combines with J gene TRBJ2-2, with D possibly matching TRBD1 (6 bases). Trimming removed 2 bases from V and 1 base from J, with 11 bases in between. Looked up from germline, CDR1 is SGHTA and CDR2 is FQGTGA. The CDR3 runs 16 residues. The CDR3, as DNA: TGTGCCAGCAGCTTATTACGACAGGAGAACACCGGGGAGCTGTTTTTT. Encoded protein: CASSLLRQENTGELFF.

The V gene is TRBV9, the J gene TRBJ2-1; TRBD1 matches 7 bases. The V segment lost 0 bases and the J segment 7 bases; nucleotides outside the gene matches: 10. Germline V gives CDR1 SGDLS, CDR2 YYNGEE. The CDR3 runs to 16 residues. CDR3 residues: CASSVEAGGFSNEQFF. CDR3 in DNA: TGTGCCAGCAGCGTAGAGGCAGGGGGATTTAGTAATGAGCAGTTCTTC.

The chain uses TRBV7-2 and TRBJ2-5; 7 bases are a match to TRBD1. Trimming cost V 1 base and J 5 bases; bases outside gene matches: 4. Germline lookup yields CDR1 SGHTA and CDR2 FQGNSA. The CDR3 sequence is 14 residues long. This chain's CDR3 is CASSLVRGLETQYF. CDR3 nucleotide sequence: TGTGCCAGCAGCTTAGTGAGGGGGCTCGAGACCCAGTACTTC.

This clone was picked up one time. The chain is built from TRBV19 and TRBJ1-5; the match to TRBD1 covers 7 bases. The CDR3 is 14 residues long. The junction had 2 bases not matched to a gene; V was cut back by 6 bases and J by 0 bases. Germline loops: CDR1 LNHDA, CDR2 SQIVND (reference sequence). CDR3 protein: CASRGQHSNQPQHF. CDR3 bases: TGTGCCAGTAGGGGACAGCATAGCAATCAGCCCCAGCATTTT.

The chain recombines TRBV29-1 with TRBJ1-1; D is perhaps TRBD1 (6 bases). Germline CDR1 and CDR2: SQVTM and ANQGSEA. The CDR3 has 13 residues. V lost 3 bases and J 4 bases, leaving 12 bases between the germline ends. The DNA for the CDR3 is TGCAGCGTTGATCGGGGGGCGGGCACTGAAGCTTTCTTT. Translated, it gives CSVDRGAGTEAFF.

This chain joins TRBV28 and TRBJ2-1, with 11 bases that match TRBD2. Losses at the gene ends were 2 bases for V and 6 bases for J; bases not matched to a gene: 3. CDR3 length: 15 amino acids. Germline V gene sequence: CDR1 MDHEN, CDR2 SYDVKM. The CDR3 is CASSLTSGSGNEQFF. CDR3 nucleotide sequence: TGTGCCAGCAGTTTAACTAGCGGGAGCGGCAATGAGCAGTTCTTC.

The CDR3 DNA reads TGTGCCTGGACAGGAACTCCAACTAATTCACCCCTCCACTTT. Translation gives CAWTGTPTNSPLHF. The V gene is TRBV30, the J gene TRBJ1-6; D uncertain. Trimming removed 4 bases at V and 6 bases at J, with 13 bases between. Germline assignment: CDR1 GTSNPN and CDR2 SVGIG (reference sequence). This CDR3 contains 14 residues.

The genes are TRBV4-2 and TRBJ1-2; weak D call: TRBD1 (5 bases). Per the germline V gene, CDR1 is LGHNA and CDR2 is YNFKEQ. Trimming cost V 1 base and J 0 bases, with 15 bases left between them. The CDR3 totals 17 residues. As DNA, the CDR3 is TGTGCCAGCAGCCAAGGCTGGGCTGGACAAACTAACTATGGCTACACCTTC. Translation: CASSQGWAGQTNYGYTF.

This chain links TRBV30 with TRBJ1-5; D possibly corresponds to TRBD1 (5 bases). The germline V and J ends were trimmed by 4 bases and 0 bases, with 22 bases remaining between them. Germline V gene lookup returns CDR1 GTSNPN and CDR2 SVGIG (reference sequence). This CDR3 has 18 residues. The CDR3 loop is CAWILLSRAPFSNQPQHF. The DNA of the CDR3 is TGTGCCTGGATCCTCTTGAGCAGGGCCCCCTTTAGCAATCAGCCCCAGCATTTT.

CDR3 region: CATMGAGTYEQYF. The CDR3 region has the DNA TGTGCCACCATGGGCGCGGGGACCTACGAGCAGTACTTC. The chain couples TRBV25-1 to TRBJ2-7; a weak D match, TRBD2 (6 bases). The CDR3 is made up of 13 amino acids. Trimming took 10 bases from V and 2 from J, leaving 15 bases between them. Germline CDR1 is MGHDK and CDR2 is SYGVNS.

The rearrangement links TRBV15 to TRBJ2-1; 8 nucleotides align to TRBD2. Germline assignment: CDR1 LNHNV and CDR2 YYDKDF (reference sequence). The CDR3 has 15 residues. Losses at the gene ends were 1 base for V and 9 bases for J; bases not matched to a gene: 8. The CDR3 DNA is TGTGCCACCAGCAGAGCCAGCGGGAGATCGGGTGAGCAGTTCTTC. Its translation is CATSRASGRSGEQFF.

The chain is built from TRBV5-5 and TRBJ2-1, with TRBD2 identical over 15 bases. Trimming removed 3 bases from V and 1 base from J; junction bases left unmatched: 5. This CDR3 spans 18 amino acids. Looked up from germline, CDR1 is SGHKS and CDR2 is YYEKEE (reference sequence). The CDR3 coding sequence is TGTGCCAGCAGCTCGGGACTAGCGGGAGGAATTTCCTACAATGAGCAGTTCTTC. Amino acid sequence: CASSSGLAGGISYNEQFF.

This rearrangement joins TRBV28 to TRBJ1-5, with D possibly TRBD1 on 5 matching bases. V lost 6 bases and J lost 4, with 16 bases in between. The CDR3 extends over 15 amino acids. Germline-derived CDR1 and CDR2 are MDHEN and SYDVKM. CDR3 nucleotides: TGTGCCAGCAGGGGGGGAGGGGACCTGAATCAGCCCCAGCATTTT. It codes for CASRGGGDLNQPQHF. Full variable domain (outside the CDR3, taken from reference TRBV28 and TRBJ1-5): DVKVTQSSRYLVKRTGEKVFLECVQDMDHENMFWYRQDPGLGLRLIYFSYDVKMKEKGDIPEGYSVSREKKERFSLILESASTNQTSMYLCASRGGGDLNQPQHFGDGTRLSIL.

CDR3 sequence reads: CASSFGGSDQPQHF. CDR3 DNA sequence: TGTGCCAGCAGCTTCGGCGGAAGCGATCAGCCCCAGCATTTT. The chain couples TRBV5-4 to TRBJ1-5; D is unresolved. V lost 2 bases, J lost 5 bases, and 11 bases lay in between. Per the germline V gene, CDR1 is SGHNT and CDR2 is YYREEE (reference sequence). The CDR3 totals 14 residues.

This clone was observed a single time. The rearrangement joins TRBV7-2 to TRBJ2-7, with 9 bases that match TRBD2. Looked up from germline, CDR1 is SGHTA and CDR2 is FQGNSA. Trimming cost V 2 bases and J 5 bases; bases outside gene matches: 10. The CDR3 is made up of 16 amino acids. CDR3 region: CASSLFGGGAENEQYF. The CDR3, as DNA: TGTGCCAGCAGCTTATTCGGCGGGGGGGCGGAGAACGAGCAGTACTTC.